The source of this T cell receptor (beta chain) is a study of blood T cells in healthy people across ages. Background on the study: Using template switching, researchers captured about one barcoded beta molecule for each two T cells. The study, taken as a whole, reports: Diversity was estimated from one million T cells, and these estimates were considered underestimates. With unsorted PBMCs, a conclusive comparison of naive versus antigen-experienced cells was not possible. More naive CD4+ cells and higher diversity were found in long-lived than in aged donors.

CDR3 size: 17 residues. Germline CDR1 is SGHNT and CDR2 is YENEEA. V was trimmed by 5 bases and J by 4 bases, leaving 23 bases between them. Only a few counts were recorded for this clonotype. Its antigen is unidentified. The second PCR ran roughly 6 to 11 cycles with a sample-barcoded 5' primer and J-beta primers. TCRdb independently ran MiXCR on the 5' RACE reads; one entry per CDR3 protein. In the table there are around 1,000,000 distinct CDR3 sequences, about 23% of which are singletons. The same data also contributed to another study, on T cells of mothers and their children.

Sequencing was carried out using blood. This TCR derives from a girl aged 2 to 9 in good health. V usage is TRBV11-3 and J usage is TRBJ1-2; TRBD1 might be the D (5 bases). This CDR3 is CASSPTPTVPDIYGYTF. CDR3 sequence (DNA): TGTGCCAGCAGCCCTACACCGACAGTACCCGACATCTATGGCTACACCTTC. The full variable domain, completed using reference TRBV11-3 and TRBJ1-2, is EAGVVQSPRYKIIEKKQPVAFWCNPISGHNTLYWYLQNLGQGPELLIRYENEEAVDDSQLPKDRFSAERLKGVDSTLKIQPAELGDSAVYLCASSPTPTVPDIYGYTFGSGTRLTVV.